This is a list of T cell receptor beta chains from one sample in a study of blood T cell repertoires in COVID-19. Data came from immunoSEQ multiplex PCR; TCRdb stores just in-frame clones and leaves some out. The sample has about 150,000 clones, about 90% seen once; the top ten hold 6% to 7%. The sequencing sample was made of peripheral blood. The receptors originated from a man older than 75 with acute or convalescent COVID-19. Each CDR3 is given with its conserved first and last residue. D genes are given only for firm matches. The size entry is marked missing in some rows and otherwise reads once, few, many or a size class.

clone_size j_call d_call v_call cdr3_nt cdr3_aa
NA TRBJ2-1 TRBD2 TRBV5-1 TGCGCCAGCAGCTATGGACTAGCGGGAGCGAATGAGCAGTTCTTC CASSYGLAGANEQFF
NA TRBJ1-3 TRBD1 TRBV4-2 TGTGCCAGCAGCCAAGGAACAGGGGAGGGAAACACCATATATTTT CASSQGTGEGNTIYF
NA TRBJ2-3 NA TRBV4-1 TGCGCCAGCAGCCAAGAAGCAGCGGTTACGCAGTATTTT CASSQEAAVTQYF
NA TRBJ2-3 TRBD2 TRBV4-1 TGCGCCAGCAGCCAAGATACTAGCGTGGGCACAGATACGCAGTATTTT CASSQDTSVGTDTQYF
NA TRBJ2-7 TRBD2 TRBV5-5 TGTGCCAGCAGCTTGGGTAGCGGGGGGGGAAGCTCCTACGAGCAGTACTTC CASSLGSGGGSSYEQYF
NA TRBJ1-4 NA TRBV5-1 TGCGCCAGCAGCTTGGGAGGGGGAGATGAAAAACTGTTTTTT CASSLGGGDEKLFF
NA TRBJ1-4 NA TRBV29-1 TGCAGCGTTGAAGCGGAGTTCGAAAAACTGTTTTTT CSVEAEFEKLFF
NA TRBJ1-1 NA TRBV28 TGTGCCAGCAGTTTACAGGGGAAAGAAGCTTTCTTT CASSLQGKEAFF
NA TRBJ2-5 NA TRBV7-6 TGTGCCAGCAGCCAGGATCAGACCCAGTACTTC CASSQDQTQYF
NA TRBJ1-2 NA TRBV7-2 TGTGCCAGCAGCCGTCAGGGACTTGAGGGCTACACCTTC CASSRQGLEGYTF
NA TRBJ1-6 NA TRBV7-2 TGTGCCAGCAGCGGAGGAGGGCACGTTAATTCACCCCTCCACTTT CASSGGGHVNSPLHF
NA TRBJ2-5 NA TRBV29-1 TGCAGCGTTGCCGAACTAGGGCCGGGAGAGACCCAGTACTTC CSVAELGPGETQYF
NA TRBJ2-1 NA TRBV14 TGTGCCAGCAGCCAAAGTGGAGGGAGCTACAATGAGCAGTTCTTC CASSQSGGSYNEQFF
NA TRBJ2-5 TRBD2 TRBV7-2 TGTGCCAGCAGCTTGGAGCGGGGGGGTTCAGAGACCCAGTACTTC CASSLERGGSETQYF
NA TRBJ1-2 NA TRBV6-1 TGTGCCAGCAGTGAAGCTGGAGGGGATGGAGGCTACACCTTC CASSEAGGDGGYTF
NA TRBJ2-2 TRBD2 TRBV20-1 TGCAGTGCTAGTCGAGCTAGCGGGAAAATCACCGGGGAGCTGTTTTTT CSASRASGKITGELFF
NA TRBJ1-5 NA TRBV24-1 TGTGCCACCAGTCCAGCGGGAGAAGGTCAGCCCCAGCATTTT CATSPAGEGQPQHF
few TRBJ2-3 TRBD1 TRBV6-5 TGTGCCAGCAGTTACCCTGGGACAGGGGAGCAGTATTTT CASSYPGTGEQYF
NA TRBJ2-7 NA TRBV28 TGTGCCAGCCGAACCGGAGGGAGCTACGAGCAGTACTTC CASRTGGSYEQYF
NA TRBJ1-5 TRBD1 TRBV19 TGTGCCAGCTGGACAGGGGGACGTAGCAATCAGCCCCAGCATTTT CASWTGGRSNQPQHF
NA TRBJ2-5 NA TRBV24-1 TGTGCCACCAGTGATTACACGGTGGGACTCCAAGAGACCCAGTACTTC CATSDYTVGLQETQYF
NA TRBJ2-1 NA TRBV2 TGTGCCAGCAGCGGGGGGCCGGGTGAGCAGTTCTTC CASSGGPGEQFF
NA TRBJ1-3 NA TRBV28 TGTGCCAGCAAGGACGGAGGATCTGGAAACACCATATATTTT CASKDGGSGNTIYF
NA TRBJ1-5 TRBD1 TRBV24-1 TGTGCCACCAGCCAGGGGGGAAATCAGCCCCAGCATTTT CATSQGGNQPQHF
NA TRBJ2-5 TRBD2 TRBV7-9 TGTGCCAGCAGTCCCAGCGGGGGTGTAATGGAGACCCAGTACTTC CASSPSGGVMETQYF
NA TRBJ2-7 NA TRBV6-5 TGTGCCAGCAGGGACGACAGTAATGCAGCCTACGAGCAGTACTTC CASRDDSNAAYEQYF
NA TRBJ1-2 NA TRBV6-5 TGTGCCAGCAGTTACCATAGGGGGACAAAAGGTCCAGGCTACACCTTC CASSYHRGTKGPGYTF
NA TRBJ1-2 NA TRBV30 TGTGCCTGTAAAAGACAGCAGGGCTACACCTTC CACKRQQGYTF
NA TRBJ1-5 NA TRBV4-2 TGTGCCAGCAGCCAAGAACAGGGCTCACCTCAGCCCCAGCATTTT CASSQEQGSPQPQHF
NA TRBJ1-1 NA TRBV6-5 TGTGCCAGCAGTTCTGGACAGCTGAACACTGAAGCTTTCTTT CASSSGQLNTEAFF
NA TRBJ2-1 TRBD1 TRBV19 TGTGCCAGTACCACAGCCCAGAGACAGGGGGTAAACAATGAGCAGTTCTTC CASTTAQRQGVNNEQFF
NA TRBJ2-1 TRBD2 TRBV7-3 TGTGCCAGCAGCTTAAGTATTCGGACTAGCGTCGGTGAGCAGTTCTTC CASSLSIRTSVGEQFF
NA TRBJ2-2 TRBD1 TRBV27 TGTGCCAGCAGGCGAAGCCGGGACAGCAACACCGGGGAGCTGTTTTTT CASRRSRDSNTGELFF
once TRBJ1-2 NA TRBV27 TGTGCCAGCAGCCCTGGACACAACTATGGCTACACCTTC CASSPGHNYGYTF
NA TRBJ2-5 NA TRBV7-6 TGTGCCAGCAGCTTAAATGTCGGGCAAGAGACCCAGTACTTC CASSLNVGQETQYF
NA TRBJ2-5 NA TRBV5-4 TGTGCCAGCAGCAATTGGACTAAGCGAGAGACCCAGTACTTC CASSNWTKRETQYF
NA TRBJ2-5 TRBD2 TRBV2 TGTGCCAGCAGTGATAGCGGGAGGGCCCTAGAGACCCAGTACTTC CASSDSGRALETQYF
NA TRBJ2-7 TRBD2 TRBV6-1 TGTGCCAGCAGTGAACTGTCGGGAGGGCCCCACGAGCAGTACTTC CASSELSGGPHEQYF
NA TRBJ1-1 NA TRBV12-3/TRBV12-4 TGTGCCAGCAGCCCAGGGGTAGGGACTGAAGCTTTCTTT CASSPGVGTEAFF
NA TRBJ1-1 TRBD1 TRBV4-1 TGCGCCAGCAGCCAATCACAGGGGGCCGGCACTGAAGCTTTCTTT CASSQSQGAGTEAFF
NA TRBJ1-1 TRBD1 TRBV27 TGTGCCAGCAGATCCCAGGGGGCTGAAGCTTTCTTT CASRSQGAEAFF
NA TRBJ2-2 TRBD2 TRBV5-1 TGCGCCAGCAGTTCCGGGACTAGCTGGGGGACCGGGGAGCTGTTTTTT CASSSGTSWGTGELFF
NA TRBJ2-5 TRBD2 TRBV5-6 TGTGCCAGCAGCTTGGGTAGCGGGGAGACCCAGTACTTC CASSLGSGETQYF
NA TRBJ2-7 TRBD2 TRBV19 TGTGCCAGTAGTATAGCCGGGACTAGTTATCCCGAGCAGTACTTC CASSIAGTSYPEQYF
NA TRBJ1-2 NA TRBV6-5 TGTGCCAGCATTATGGGGGCGATCTATGGCTACACCTTC CASIMGAIYGYTF
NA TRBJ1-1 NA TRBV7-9 TGTGCCAGCAGCTACCCCTTGTCCCGAGAGGCTTTCTTT CASSYPLSREAFF
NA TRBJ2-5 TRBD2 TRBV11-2 TGTGCCAGCAGCTTAGTGGGCAGGGAGGGAGAGACCCAGTACTTC CASSLVGREGETQYF
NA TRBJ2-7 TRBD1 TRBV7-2 TGTGCCAGCAGCAGAGGGACAGGGACGGGCTACGAGCAGTACTTC CASSRGTGTGYEQYF
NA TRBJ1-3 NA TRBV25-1 TGTGCCAGCAGCCTCAGAGGGGGATCTTCTGGAAACACCATATATTTT CASSLRGGSSGNTIYF
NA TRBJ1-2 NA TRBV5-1 TGCGCCAGCAGCTTGGGGGCAGGGGGCTACACCTTC CASSLGAGGYTF
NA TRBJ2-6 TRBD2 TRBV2 TGTGCCAGCAGGAGCGGGGGGGCTTTTGGGGCCAACGTCCTGACTTTC CASRSGGAFGANVLTF